This T cell receptor beta chain was captured by sequencing in a study of cytomegalovirus exposure and HLA in healthy donors. Trimming at V came to 2 bases and at J to 8 bases, leaving 4 bases not matched to a gene. CDR1 is SGHNT and CDR2 is YYREEE in the germline V gene (reference sequence). The CDR3 loop spans 14 amino acids. This clone has just a few counts. It was with 60 Vbeta and 13 Jbeta primers that the PCR ran. As handled by the study authors: About 11 million of the 60 million to 90 million unique TCR beta chains counted in a later analysis were shared. Measured with immunoSEQ multiplex PCR; TCRdb has only the in-frame clones, and not every one. V and J calls and clone size are those listed in that table; D and trimming were worked out from the DNA. The sample contains 150,000 to 250,000 clones, 79% of which appear only once.

The V and J genes are TRBV5-4 and TRBJ2-1, with 10 bases fitting TRBD2. The source of this sequence is a woman aged 25 to 39 in good health and CMV-seropositive. The sequenced sample was PBMCs. The CDR3 sequence: CASSFPSGGYEQFF. The CDR3, as DNA: TGTGCCAGCAGCTTTCCTAGCGGGGGTTATGAGCAGTTCTTC. The complete variable domain, with remaining parts taken from reference TRBV5-4 and TRBJ2-1, reads ETGVTQSPTHLIKTRGQQVTLRCSSQSGHNTVSWYQQALGQGPQFIFQYYREEENGRGNFPPRFSGLQFPNYSSELNVNALELDDSALYLCASSFPSGGYEQFFGPGTRLTVL.